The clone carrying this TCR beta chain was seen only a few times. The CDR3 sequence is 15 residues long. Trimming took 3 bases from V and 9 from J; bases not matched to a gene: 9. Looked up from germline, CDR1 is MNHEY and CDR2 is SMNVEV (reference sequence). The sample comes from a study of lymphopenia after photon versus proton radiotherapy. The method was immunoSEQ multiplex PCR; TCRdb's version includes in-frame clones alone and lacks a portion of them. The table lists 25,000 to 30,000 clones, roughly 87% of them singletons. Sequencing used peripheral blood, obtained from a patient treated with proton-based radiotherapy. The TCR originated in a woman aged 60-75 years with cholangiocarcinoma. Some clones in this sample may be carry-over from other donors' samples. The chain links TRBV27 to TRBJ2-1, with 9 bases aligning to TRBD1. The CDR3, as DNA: TGTGCCAGCAGTTTTCGAGGGACAGGGATGGGTGAGCAGTTCTTC. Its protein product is CASSFRGTGMGEQFF.